This T cell receptor (beta chain) comes out of a study of immune heterogeneity within non-small cell lung tumors. Study-level information: The tumor set comprised a few squamous cell carcinomas and 9 to 10 non-squamous carcinomas (plus 1 not otherwise specified).

The study, taken as a whole, reports: Recurrence of identical dominant CDR3 beta clonotypes was observed across intrapatient tumor sites, concomitant with site-unique high-frequency clones. Different patients shared few of their high-frequency T-cell receptor beta clonotypes.

Germline loops: CDR1 SGHTS, CDR2 YDEGEE. Trimming left V 0 bases short and J 2 bases short, with 5 bases between. This CDR3 is 14 amino acids long. Multiplex PCR (32 V and 13 J primers) was used to amplify the TCR beta CDR3. TCRdb re-derived calls from the multiplex PCR reads in MiXCR, one entry per CDR3 protein. In the table there are approximately 31,000 distinct CDR3 sequences, around 28% of which are singletons. At around 600 ng per sample, bulk tumor genomic DNA provided the template. Multiple widely separated biopsies were taken from each primary tumor at surgery. Patients underwent curative surgery for non-small cell lung cancer (untreated and newly diagnosed). There were over 12 donors in total. They were all newly diagnosed non-small cell lung cancer patients undergoing surgery with curative intent. This clonotype was seen once. Its antigen is currently unknown.

The sequence was collected from a man aged 35-49 years with non-small cell lung cancer. The chain is built from TRBV5-8 and TRBJ2-2; unclear D gene. The sequenced material came from lung tumor tissue. CDR3 loop: CASSLELNTGELFF. CDR3 in DNA: TGTGCCAGCAGCTTGGAGCTAAACACCGGGGAGCTGTTTTTT.